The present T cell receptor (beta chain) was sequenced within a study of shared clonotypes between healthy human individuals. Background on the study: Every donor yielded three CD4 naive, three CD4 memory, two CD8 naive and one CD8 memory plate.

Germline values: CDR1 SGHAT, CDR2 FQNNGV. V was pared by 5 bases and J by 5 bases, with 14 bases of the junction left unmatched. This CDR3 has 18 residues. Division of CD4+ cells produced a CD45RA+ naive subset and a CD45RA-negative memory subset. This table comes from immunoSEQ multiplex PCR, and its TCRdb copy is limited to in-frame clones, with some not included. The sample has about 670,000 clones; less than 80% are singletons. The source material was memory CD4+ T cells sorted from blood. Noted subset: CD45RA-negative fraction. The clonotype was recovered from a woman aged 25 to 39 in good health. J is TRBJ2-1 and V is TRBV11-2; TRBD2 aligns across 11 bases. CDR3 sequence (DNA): TGTGCCAGCAGCCTCTGGATAGGGACTAGCGGAAGGAACAATGAGCAGTTCTTC. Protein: CASSLWIGTSGRNNEQFF.